The next 18 T cell receptor beta chains were all read from a single sample in a study of patients and donors after allogeneic stem cell transplantation. TCRdb analysed the RT-PCR reads with MiXCR anew, one entry per CDR3 protein. This table has about 960,000 distinct CDR3 sequences, over 15% appearing once. The sequencing sample was made of blood, either unsorted or a sorted T cell fraction (not recorded which). The receptor set was obtained from a human donor who was either an allogeneic HSCT recipient or a stem cell or donor lymphocyte infusion donor (not recorded which). It is not recorded whose cells these are; they may come from a transplant donor.

The rearrangement links TRBV20-1 to TRBJ2-1, with D maybe TRBD1 (7 bases). The V gene's germline CDR1 is DFQATT and CDR2 SNEGSKA (reference sequence). The CDR3 has 13 amino acids. Trimming stripped 6 bases from V and 5 bases from J, with 14 bases between. CDR3 in amino acids: CSATGQRDNEQFF. For the CDR3, the DNA is TGCAGTGCCACGGGACAGCGGGACAATGAGCAGTTCTTC.

The chain has TRBV7-9 and TRBJ1-1; D remains ambiguous. The CDR3 extends over 14 amino acids. Trimming shortened V by 2 bases and J by 4 bases, and 11 bases separated the two germline ends. Germline CDR1 reads SEHNR; CDR2 reads FQNEAQ (reference sequence). Here the CDR3 reads CASSLFLRGTEAFF. The DNA of the CDR3 is TGTGCCAGCAGCTTATTCCTGCGGGGCACTGAAGCTTTCTTT.

The V and J genes are TRBV20-1 and TRBJ2-3, with D hard to call. Germline V gene sequence: CDR1 DFQATT, CDR2 SNEGSKA (reference sequence). The CDR3 contains 13 residues. V was cut by 3 bases and J by 2 bases, with 9 bases left in between. CDR3 sequence reads: CSASRPNTDTQYF. Written as DNA, the CDR3 is TGCAGTGCTAGTAGGCCTAACACAGATACGCAGTATTTT.

This clonotype was seen a few times. The rearrangement uses TRBV6-2 or TRBV6-3 and TRBJ2-2, with a possible D match to TRBD2 (6 bases). CDR1 is MNHEY and CDR2 is SVGEGT in the germline V gene. V dropped 5 bases and J dropped 5 bases, with 21 bases sitting between them. The CDR3 runs 17 residues. Here the CDR3 reads CASSPIPSAGRTGELFF. CDR3 sequence (DNA): TGTGCCAGCAGTCCCATCCCTAGCGCTGGACGGACCGGGGAGCTGTTTTTT.

This clonotype showed up many times. V is TRBV10-3 and J is TRBJ2-2; TRBD1 might be the D (5 bases). V was shortened by 6 bases and J by 5 bases, with 22 bases between the two germline ends. The CDR3 is 17 amino acids. Germline CDR1 is ENHRY and CDR2 is SYGVKD. The CDR3 sequence: CAIRGYRPTERTGELFF. Here the CDR3 DNA reads TGTGCCATCAGGGGGTACAGGCCTACCGAGAGGACCGGGGAGCTGTTTTTT.

This clonotype was seen a few times. The CDR3 DNA follows: TGTGCCAGCAGTTACTCGACCACATGGACTAGCGGGGGGGCTTCCTACAATGAGCAGTTCTTC. Its protein product is CASSYSTTWTSGGASYNEQFF. V usage is TRBV6-2 or TRBV6-3 and J usage is TRBJ2-1; 15 nucleotides align to TRBD2. The CDR3 has 21 residues. With V trimmed by 0 bases and J by 1 base, 10 bases remained unmatched. Germline loops: CDR1 MNHEY, CDR2 SVGEGT.

The chain combines TRBV10-3 with TRBJ2-4, with TRBD1 as a possible D gene (6 bases). V was trimmed by 8 bases and J by 4 bases, leaving 18 bases between them. This CDR3 is built from 15 residues. Germline V gene sequence: CDR1 ENHRY, CDR2 SYGVKD. CDR3 region: CAIAPGDTLKNIQYF. For the CDR3, the DNA is TGTGCCATCGCCCCAGGGGACACCCTAAAAAACATTCAGTACTTC.

This clonotype occurred a few times. This chain joins TRBV12-3 or TRBV12-4 and TRBJ2-7; 7 nucleotides match TRBD2. The CDR3 extends over 13 amino acids. Trimming removed 5 bases from V and 2 bases from J; junction bases left unmatched: 3. The CDR3 nucleotides are TGTGCCAGCAGTGATGGGACTACCTACGAGCAGTACTTC. It encodes CASSDGTTYEQYF.

This clonotype has more than one count but fewer than ten. This rearrangement joins TRBV4-1 to TRBJ1-5; D unresolved. Looked up from germline, CDR1 is MGHRA and CDR2 is YSYEKL. Trimming removed 1 base at V and 7 bases at J, with 11 bases between. The CDR3 is 14 residues long. CDR3 DNA: TGCGCCAGCAGCCAAGTACTCATGGGGCAGCCCCAGCATTTT. Protein sequence: CASSQVLMGQPQHF.

This clonotype was detected ten times or more. The chain couples TRBV12-3 or TRBV12-4 to TRBJ2-3, with TRBD2 as a possible D gene (6 bases). The CDR3 loop spans 15 amino acids. Trimming took 6 bases from V and 3 from J, leaving 16 bases between them. CDR3 coding DNA: TGTGCCAGCAGCCAAGGACGGGGGTGGACAGATACGCAGTATTTT. Its protein is CASSQGRGWTDTQYF.

The V call is TRBV12-3 or TRBV12-4, the J call TRBJ1-3, with no clear D. Trimming shortened V by 3 bases and J by 0 bases, and 6 bases separated the two germline ends. The CDR3 runs to 14 residues. CDR3 coding DNA: TGTGCCAGCAGTTTCCCAGACTCTGGAAACACCATATATTTT. Protein product: CASSFPDSGNTIYF.

The table lists this clonotype with many counts. The chain recombines TRBV10-3 with TRBJ2-1; 7 nucleotides line up with TRBD2. The CDR3 covers 17 residues. Looked up from germline, CDR1 is ENHRY and CDR2 is SYGVKD. J gave up 7 bases and V 1 base, and 13 bases lay outside the gene matches. CDR3 sequence reads: CAISELKGSGGTNEQFF. The CDR3 bases are TGTGCCATCAGTGAGTTGAAAGGGTCGGGGGGAACGAATGAGCAGTTCTTC.

The rearrangement joins TRBV14 to TRBJ1-2, with a weak D call TRBD1 (6 bases). This CDR3 is 16 amino acids long. Per germline, CDR1 SGHDN and CDR2 FVKESK. V was trimmed by 1 base and J by 2 bases, leaving 14 bases between them. The CDR3 reads CASSQAKGGRNYGYTF. The DNA for the CDR3 is TGTGCCAGCAGCCAAGCCAAGGGGGGGCGAAACTATGGCTACACCTTC.

This clonotype was detected many times. The rearrangement joins TRBV6-2 or TRBV6-3 to TRBJ2-1; D may match TRBD1 or TRBD2 (5 bases each). Germline V gives CDR1 MNHEY, CDR2 SVGEGT. The V end was cut by 10 bases, the J end by 6 bases, with 19 bases between. This CDR3 contains 14 residues. CDR3 amino acids: CAITGAHLGNEQFF. CDR3 DNA sequence: TGTGCCATCACCGGGGCCCACCTCGGCAATGAGCAGTTCTTC.

This clonotype was seen only a few times. CDR3 bases: TGTGCCAGCAGCCCCCTCCAGATGGCGTGGGGACACAATGAGCAGTTCTTC. It is translated as CASSPLQMAWGHNEQFF. The gene calls are TRBV12-3 or TRBV12-4 and TRBJ2-1, with D perhaps assigned TRBD1 or TRBD2 (5 bases each). V was trimmed by 6 bases and J by 5 bases, leaving 23 bases between them. This CDR3 comprises 17 residues.

This clonotype has only a few counts. The V call is TRBV10-3, the J call TRBJ2-3; D may be TRBD2 (7 bases). This CDR3 is 15 amino acids long. V was pared by 0 bases and J by 6 bases, with 13 bases between. Germline V lookup: CDR1 ENHRY, CDR2 SYGVKD. This chain's CDR3 is CAISESRGPHDTQYF. CDR3 nucleotide sequence: TGTGCCATCAGTGAGTCGCGGGGGCCTCATGATACGCAGTATTTT.

This clonotype was detected a few times. The rearrangement joins TRBV2 to TRBJ2-1; 13 bases fit TRBD2. The CDR3 length is 15 residues. Losses at the gene ends were 5 bases for V and 7 bases for J; bases not matched to a gene: 5. Germline V gene sequence: CDR1 SNHLY, CDR2 FYNNEI. Here the CDR3 DNA reads TGTGCCAGCAGTACTAGCGGGAGGGCCGGAAATGAGCAGTTCTTC. Protein sequence: CASSTSGRAGNEQFF.

This clonotype was detected only a few times. The CDR3 loop is CASSSWTGATNEKLFF. The CDR3 DNA reads as TGTGCCAGCAGTTCCTGGACCGGTGCAACTAATGAAAAACTGTTTTTT. The chain recombines TRBV5-5 with TRBJ1-4; D is unresolved. Germline lookup yields CDR1 SGHKS and CDR2 YYEKEE (reference sequence). The CDR3 spans 16 residues. Between the trimmed V and J ends, which lost 5 bases and 0 bases, there was a span of 14 bases.